This is a list of T cell receptor beta chains from one sample in a study of PD-1 blockade in classical Hodgkin lymphoma. Sequencing used immunoSEQ multiplex PCR; TCRdb keeps in-frame clones, though not all of them. The sample shows about 36,000 clones, 69% of them seen only once. Specimen: peripheral blood mononuclear cells (PBMCs), collected before the second cycle of nivolumab. Receptors were obtained from a human donor with classical Hodgkin lymphoma. The CDR3 runs from the conserved cysteine through the conserved F or W. D genes are given only for firm matches. The listing skips clone size in some rows; elsewhere it reads once, few, many or a size class.

CDR3 DNA	CDR3 protein	J gene	V gene	clone size	D gene
TGTGCCAGCAGCCAAGTAGTAGGACAGGGGGCGTGGGGCTACACCTTC	CASSQVVGQGAWGYTF	TRBJ1-2	TRBV4-2	.	TRBD1
TGTGCCAGCAGCCTGCTTACAGGGGAAGGAAATCAGCCCCAGCATTTT	CASSLLTGEGNQPQHF	TRBJ1-5	TRBV4-2	.	TRBD1
TGTGCCAGCACAGGGGCCGAGCGGGAGTTCTTC	CASTGAEREFF	TRBJ2-1	TRBV28	.	.
TGCGCCAGCAGCCAAGATCGCAGGGACTATGGCTACACCTTC	CASSQDRRDYGYTF	TRBJ1-2	TRBV4-3	few	.
TGTGCCAGCAGCTCCAGGGGGAGCTCCTACAATGAGCAGTTCTTC	CASSSRGSSYNEQFF	TRBJ2-1	TRBV7-9	.	TRBD1
TGTGCCAGCAGTTATCGGACTAGCGGTCCGTACGAGCAGTACTTC	CASSYRTSGPYEQYF	TRBJ2-7	TRBV6-6	.	TRBD2
TGTGCCAGCAGTCCCGGCCGGTTTTCCTACGAGCAGTACTTC	CASSPGRFSYEQYF	TRBJ2-7	TRBV28	.	.
TGTGCCAGTAGTATTTGGCAGGGGAATGAAAAACTGTTTTTT	CASSIWQGNEKLFF	TRBJ1-4	TRBV19	medium-sized	.
TGTGCCAGTAGTACCACAGGGAACTCTGGAAACACCATATATTTT	CASSTTGNSGNTIYF	TRBJ1-3	TRBV19	.	.
TGTGCCAGCAGCTTAGGACAGGATTACGAAAAACTGTTTTTT	CASSLGQDYEKLFF	TRBJ1-4	TRBV7-9	.	.
TGCGCCAGCGGCGAGGGACAGCCGAACACTGAAGCTTTCTTT	CASGEGQPNTEAFF	TRBJ1-1	TRBV5-1	.	TRBD1
TGTGCCAGCACCCGGACAGGGATGTCGAACACTGAAGCTTTCTTT	CASTRTGMSNTEAFF	TRBJ1-1	TRBV2	few	TRBD1
TGCGCCAGCAGATCGGGACAGCCGAACACTGAAGCTTTCTTT	CASRSGQPNTEAFF	TRBJ1-1	TRBV5-1	.	TRBD1
TGTGCCAGCAGCTCGGGACAGCTGTATGGCTACACCTTC	CASSSGQLYGYTF	TRBJ1-2	TRBV5-6	.	TRBD1
TGTGCCAGCAGCAACGCGGTTACAGGGCGGTATGGCTACACCTTC	CASSNAVTGRYGYTF	TRBJ1-2	TRBV2	.	.
TGTGCCAGCAGCTTAACTGGGGGAGGGGTGAGCGAGCAGTACTTC	CASSLTGGGVSEQYF	TRBJ2-7	TRBV7-3	.	TRBD2
TGTGCCAGCTCACCGGCGATAGCGGGGTTAGAGACCCAGTACTTC	CASSPAIAGLETQYF	TRBJ2-5	TRBV18	.	TRBD2
TGTGCCAGCAGCCAAGATAGACTAGCGGAGGGAAATGAGCAGTTCTTC	CASSQDRLAEGNEQFF	TRBJ2-1	TRBV4-2	few	TRBD2
TGTGCCAGCAGCTTCAGCGGGGGGAACTACAATGAGCAGTTCTTC	CASSFSGGNYNEQFF	TRBJ2-1	TRBV5-4	.	TRBD2
TGTGCCAGCAGTGAAGCGGTGGGCAGAGACAATCAGCCCCAGCATTTT	CASSEAVGRDNQPQHF	TRBJ1-5	TRBV2	.	.
TGTGCCAGCAGCTTAGCGGTTCGTGGCTACGAGCAGTACTTC	CASSLAVRGYEQYF	TRBJ2-7	TRBV7-8	.	.
TGTGCCATCAGTGACAAGACAGGGATGGGAGAGACCCAGTACTTC	CAISDKTGMGETQYF	TRBJ2-5	TRBV10-3	once	TRBD1
TGCAGCGTGCGGGATAGCAATCAGCCCCAGCATTTT	CSVRDSNQPQHF	TRBJ1-5	TRBV29-1	once	.
TGTGCCAGCAGCCTTCGGGACAGATCCTACGAGCAGTACTTC	CASSLRDRSYEQYF	TRBJ2-7	TRBV11-2	.	TRBD1
TGTGCCAGCAGCCCCGGGACCCTCGGAAACACCATATATTTT	CASSPGTLGNTIYF	TRBJ1-3	TRBV7-2	once	.
TGTGCCAGCAGCTTAGAGCGGGGGAATCACAATGAGCAGTTCTTC	CASSLERGNHNEQFF	TRBJ2-1	TRBV7-2	.	TRBD2
TGTGCCAGCAGCTTAGGAGGCAGGGCCACGGGGCCCCAGCATTTT	CASSLGGRATGPQHF	TRBJ1-5	TRBV7-9	few	.
TGTGCCAGCAGCTTGACCGGGACAGGGGCTCGCGAGCAGTACTTC	CASSLTGTGAREQYF	TRBJ2-7	TRBV5-4	.	TRBD1
TGTGCCAGCAGCGCAGACCGGACACTAGTCTACGAGCAGTACTTC	CASSADRTLVYEQYF	TRBJ2-7	TRBV11-2	.	.
TGTGCCAGCAGCTTAGGGGGGGGCCTCGGAAAACTGTTTTTT	CASSLGGGLGKLFF	TRBJ1-4	TRBV7-9	.	.
TGTGCCTGGCTGTCGGTAAACACCATATATTTT	CAWLSVNTIYF	TRBJ1-3	TRBV30	.	.
TGTGCCAGTGGGGTCCGCACAGATACGCAGTATTTT	CASGVRTDTQYF	TRBJ2-3	TRBV19	.	.
TGTGCCAGCAGGCCAGGGGGAGCCGGAAACACCATATATTTT	CASRPGGAGNTIYF	TRBJ1-3	TRBV6-5	once	TRBD1
TGTGCCAGCAGCCCAGGTTTTGTGAGGGAGTGGGACAATGAGCAGTTCTTC	CASSPGFVREWDNEQFF	TRBJ2-1	TRBV7-6	.	.
TGTGCCATCAGGACGACTGAAACGAAGACCCAGTACTTC	CAIRTTETKTQYF	TRBJ2-5	TRBV10-3	few	.
TGTGCCAGCAGCTTGGGCGGGGGGGCGACCGGGGAGCTGTTTTTT	CASSLGGGATGELFF	TRBJ2-2	TRBV5-4	.	TRBD2
TGTGCCAGCAGCTTAGGGATTAAAGAGACCCAGTACTTC	CASSLGIKETQYF	TRBJ2-5	TRBV11-2	.	.
TGTGCCAGCAGCCAAGATTACGGGATGGTAGATACGCAGTATTTT	CASSQDYGMVDTQYF	TRBJ2-3	TRBV4-2	few	.